This TCR beta chain was identified in a study of blood T cells in healthy people across ages (dated by TCRdb to 2015 to 2017). In the study overall: In model experiments, template switching captured roughly one uniquely barcoded TCR beta cDNA molecule for every two T cells. To track age-related changes in TCR beta repertoire diversity, the study relied on deep sequencing normalized with unique cDNA molecular identifiers. Donors were grouped into four age groups: young (average 16 years), middle-aged (39), aged (roughly 67) and long-lived (less than 85). To avoid experimental bias, donors of different ages were randomly spread across the sequencing lanes. The study analyzed two additional independent replicas of 1 million unique cDNA reads from the same blood draw for two donors, one aged 18 to 29 and one aged 80 or older.

The donors were some 39 Caucasian individuals from Russia, aged roughly 6 to 100 years, who were systemically healthy. Each donor gave around 9.9 milliliters of peripheral blood, collected into EDTA-treated Vacutainer tubes. Ficoll-Paque density-gradient centrifugation was used to isolate PBMCs, with at least 6.5 million obtained per sample. Total RNA was extracted from PBMCs with Trizol reagent, with at least 6 micrograms obtained per sample. The percentages of naive CD45RAhigh/CD27high T cells were determined by flow cytometry on a PBMC aliquot from every donor. Concerning this clonotype: The antigen it binds to is not known. No clone much larger than this one lies a single base away; base qualities are absent.

The germline V gene supplies CDR1 SQVTM and CDR2 ANQGSEA. V was cut back by 5 bases and J by 3 bases, leaving a gap of 16 bases between them. From the cysteine up to the phenylalanine, the CDR3 has a length of 15 residues. CDR3 DNA only is kept here, 45 bases in frame from base 1. General study outcomes and caveats: There was a strong correlation between observed TCR beta diversity and the percentage of naive T cells measured by flow cytometry. Compared with the aged group, the long-lived group had more naive CD4+ T cells, fewer expanded clones and increased TCR diversity, a pattern suggesting age selection. Because the CMV infection status of the donors was unknown, age-related changes in expanded clonotypes may potentially have been confounded. Since profiling was done on bulk unsorted PBMCs, naive and antigen-experienced compartments could not be conclusively compared. Estimates of total diversity based on one million sequenced T cells were considered lower bounds and underestimates. Observed TCR beta diversity per million T cells fell roughly linearly with age, and a significant reduction was already apparent by age roughly 40.

Receptors were amplified or captured by 5' RACE. The sequencer was an Illumina HiSeq 2500. A second PCR of roughly 7 to 11 cycles was performed with a sample-barcoded 5' primer and a J-beta primer mix. Each TCR beta cDNA molecule received a unique molecular identifier from a template-switch 5' adaptor carrying 12 random nucleotides. At least 2.5 million CDR3-containing paired-end reads were obtained from each sample. First-strand cDNA was synthesized from all RNA with the Mint cDNA synthesis kit, primed by a TRBC-specific oligonucleotide. All cDNA was treated with uracil-DNA glycosylase and then went through a first 18-cycle PCR with the universal primers M1SS and BC2_uni_R. In the original analysis: For normalization, 1 million high-quality reads were randomly selected from each sample, with every read carrying a distinct molecular identifier. Reads sharing molecular identifiers were discarded rather than binned into consensus sequences. CDR3 identification, clonotype clustering and error correction used MiTCR with a Q25 quality threshold and the strictest error-elimination algorithm. A nonparametric unseen species model with Euler transformation was used to estimate lower-bound total TCR beta diversity. Clones were called with MiXCR by TCRdb after fastp trimmed the public reads at Q25, and only in-frame beta chains were retained. One record per CDR3 amino acid sequence lists the most common genes and DNA. TCRdb's processing, not the study's, gives the V and J calls here. The table for this sample lists under 2 million distinct CDR3 sequences; roughly 32% of them were counted only once. The ten largest account for around 11% of the sample.

The sequenced material came from blood. The chain was built from TRBV29-1 and TRBJ2-2; the D gene cannot be resolved reliably. This receptor was taken from a woman aged 25 to 39 in good health. The encoded CDR3 is CSVSGPGRDTGELFF. DNA sequence: TGCAGCGTTTCCGGACCCGGCCGGGACACCGGGGAGCTGTTTTTT.